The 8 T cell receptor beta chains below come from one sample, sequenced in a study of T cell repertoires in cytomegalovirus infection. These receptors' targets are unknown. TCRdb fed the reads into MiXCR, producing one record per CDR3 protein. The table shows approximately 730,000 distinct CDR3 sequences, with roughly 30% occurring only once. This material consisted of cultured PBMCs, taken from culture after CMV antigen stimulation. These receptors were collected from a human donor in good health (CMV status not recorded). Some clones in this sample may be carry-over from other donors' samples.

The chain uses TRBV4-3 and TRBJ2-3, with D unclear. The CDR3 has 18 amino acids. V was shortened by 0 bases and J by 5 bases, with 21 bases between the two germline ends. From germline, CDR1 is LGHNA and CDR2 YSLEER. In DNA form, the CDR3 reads TGCGCCAGCAGCCAAGAACCGCCTACACGGTGGTCGGGAGATACGCAGTATTTT. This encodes CASSQEPPTRWSGDTQYF.

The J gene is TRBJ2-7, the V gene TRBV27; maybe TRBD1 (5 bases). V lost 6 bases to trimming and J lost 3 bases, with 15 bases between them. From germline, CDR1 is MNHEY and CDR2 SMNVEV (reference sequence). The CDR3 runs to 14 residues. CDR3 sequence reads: CASSSLSGFYEQYF. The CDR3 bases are TGTGCCAGCAGCTCACTCTCAGGGTTCTACGAGCAGTACTTC.

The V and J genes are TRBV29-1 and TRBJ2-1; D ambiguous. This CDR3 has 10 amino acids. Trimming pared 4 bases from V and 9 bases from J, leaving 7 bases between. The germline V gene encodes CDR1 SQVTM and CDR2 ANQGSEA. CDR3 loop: CSVGHSEQFF. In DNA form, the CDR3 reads TGCAGCGTTGGCCATAGTGAGCAGTTCTTC.

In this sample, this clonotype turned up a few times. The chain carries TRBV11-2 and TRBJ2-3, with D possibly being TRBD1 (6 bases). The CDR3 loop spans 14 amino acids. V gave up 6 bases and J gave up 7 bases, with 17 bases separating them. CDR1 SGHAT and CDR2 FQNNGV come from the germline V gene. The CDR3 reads CASSFGQPLNTQYF. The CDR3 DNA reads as TGTGCCAGCAGTTTCGGACAGCCGCTCAATACGCAGTATTTT. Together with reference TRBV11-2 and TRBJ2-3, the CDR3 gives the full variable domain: EAGVAQSPRYKIIEKRQSVAFWCNPISGHATLYWYQQILGQGPKLLIQFQNNGVVDDSQLPKDRFSAERLKGVDSTLKIQPAKLEDSAVYLCASSFGQPLNTQYFGPGTRLTVL.

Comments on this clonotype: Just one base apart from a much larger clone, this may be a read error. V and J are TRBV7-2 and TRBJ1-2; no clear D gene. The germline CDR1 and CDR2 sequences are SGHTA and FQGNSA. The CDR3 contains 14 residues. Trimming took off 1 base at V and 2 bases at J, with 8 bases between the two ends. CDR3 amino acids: CASSLEPVNYGYTF. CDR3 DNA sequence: TGTGCCAGCAGCTTAGAACCGGTGAACTATGGCTACACCTTC. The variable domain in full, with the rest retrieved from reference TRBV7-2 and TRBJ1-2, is GAGVSQSPSNKVTEKGKDVELRCDPISGHTALYWYRQSLGQGLEFLIYFQGNSAPDKSGLPSDRFSAERTGGSVSTLTIQRTQQEDSAVYLCASSLEPVNYGYTFGSGTRLTVV.

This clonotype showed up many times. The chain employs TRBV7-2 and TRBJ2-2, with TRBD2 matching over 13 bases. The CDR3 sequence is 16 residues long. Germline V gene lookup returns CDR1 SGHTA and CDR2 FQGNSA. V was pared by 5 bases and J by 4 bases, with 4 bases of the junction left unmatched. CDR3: CASSDWTSGSTGELFF. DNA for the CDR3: TGTGCCAGCAGCGATTGGACTAGCGGGAGCACCGGGGAGCTGTTTTTT.

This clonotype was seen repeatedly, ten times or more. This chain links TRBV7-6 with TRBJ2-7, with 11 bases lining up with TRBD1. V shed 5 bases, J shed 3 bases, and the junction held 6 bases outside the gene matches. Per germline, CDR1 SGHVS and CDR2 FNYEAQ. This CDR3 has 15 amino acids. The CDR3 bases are TGTGCCAGCAGCCTAACCGGGACAGGGGGCTACGAGCAGTACTTC. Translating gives CASSLTGTGGYEQYF.

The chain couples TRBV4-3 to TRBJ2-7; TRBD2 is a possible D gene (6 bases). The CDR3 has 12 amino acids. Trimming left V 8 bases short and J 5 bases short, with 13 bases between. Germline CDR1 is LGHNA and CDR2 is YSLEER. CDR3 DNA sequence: TGCGCCAGCCGAGATGCTAGCGACGAGCAGTACTTC. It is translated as CASRDASDEQYF.